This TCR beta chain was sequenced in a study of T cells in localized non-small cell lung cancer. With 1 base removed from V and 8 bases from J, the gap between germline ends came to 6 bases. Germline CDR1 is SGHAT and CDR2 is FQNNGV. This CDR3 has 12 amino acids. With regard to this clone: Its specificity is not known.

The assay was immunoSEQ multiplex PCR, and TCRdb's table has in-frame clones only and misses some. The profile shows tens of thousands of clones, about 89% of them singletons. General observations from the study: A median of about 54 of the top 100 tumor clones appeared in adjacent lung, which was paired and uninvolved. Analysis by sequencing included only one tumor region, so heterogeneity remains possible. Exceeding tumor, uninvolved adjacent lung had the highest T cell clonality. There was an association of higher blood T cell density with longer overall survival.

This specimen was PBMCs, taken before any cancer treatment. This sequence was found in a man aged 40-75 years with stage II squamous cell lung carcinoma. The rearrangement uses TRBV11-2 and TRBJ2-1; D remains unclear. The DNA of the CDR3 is TGTGCCAGCAGCTTAGCCGACTATGAGCAGTTCTTC. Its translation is CASSLADYEQFF.